Here is one T cell receptor beta chain with its context. CDR3 length equals 16 residues. The germline V gene has CDR1 MRHNA and CDR2 SNTAGT. V was pared by 6 bases and J by 0 bases, with 4 bases of the junction left unmatched. The sample originates from a study of cytomegalovirus exposure and HLA in healthy donors. Across the study: Of the donors genotyped, some 400 in all, 65% to 90% fell in the Caucasian-associated ancestry cluster.

The primer mix had 60 Vbeta and 13 Jbeta primers. Using immunoSEQ multiplex PCR, the repertoire was profiled, and TCRdb retains in-frame clones only, with some absent. The sample lists about 110,000 clones, around 79% seen once, with 3.6% in the top ten. The receptor was derived from a man in his 60s in good health and CMV-seronegative. The V and J genes are TRBV6-4 and TRBJ2-1, with 11 bases lining up with TRBD1. Sequencing was carried out using PBMCs. CDR3 sequence (DNA): TGTGCCAGCAGCGGACAGGGGGCCTCCTCCTACAATGAGCAGTTCTTC. Encoded protein: CASSGQGASSYNEQFF.